The 24 T cell receptor beta chains reported below all come from one sample, sequenced in a study of blood T cell repertoires in COVID-19. Some clones are missing from TCRdb's copy, which holds only in-frame ones; the method was immunoSEQ multiplex PCR. The sample contains about 240,000 clones, more than 75% of which appear only once. The sequenced material came from peripheral blood. These receptors came from a woman aged 60-75 years with active or convalescent COVID-19.

This sequence joins TRBV2 and TRBJ2-7; D gene unclear. CDR3 size: 11 residues. Germline lookup yields CDR1 SNHLY and CDR2 FYNNEI. V lost 5 bases and J 5 bases, leaving 7 bases between the germline ends. In DNA, the CDR3 is TGTGCCAGCAGTAGACTCGACGAGCAGTACTTC. Translating it yields CASSRLDEQYF.

This clone appeared a few times. The chain combines TRBV6-5 with TRBJ1-4; maybe TRBD1 (5 bases). The V and J ends lost 8 bases and 4 bases respectively, with 14 bases between them. The CDR3 has 14 amino acids. CDR1 and CDR2 from the germline V gene are MNHEY and SVGAGI. CDR3 sequence reads: CASSQGAFNEKLFF. The CDR3 bases are TGTGCCAGCTCCCAAGGGGCCTTTAATGAAAAACTGTTTTTT.

The rearrangement links TRBV9 to TRBJ1-6; D not resolved. CDR3 length: 15 residues. Per germline, CDR1 SGDLS and CDR2 YYNGEE. Deletions cut 0 bases from V and 6 bases from J, with 10 bases between. The CDR3 reads CASSVAPSGNSPLHF. CDR3 nucleotides: TGTGCCAGCAGCGTAGCTCCTTCCGGTAATTCACCCCTCCACTTT.

V and J are TRBV5-1 and TRBJ1-5; the match to TRBD1 covers 7 bases. CDR1 SGHRS and CDR2 YFSETQ come from the germline V gene. The V segment lost 4 bases and the J segment 0 bases; nucleotides outside the gene matches: 4. This CDR3 has 15 residues. CDR3 in DNA: TGCGCCAGCAGCCTGACAGGGCATAGCAATCAGCCCCAGCATTTT. Its translation is CASSLTGHSNQPQHF.

The chain recombines TRBV2 with TRBJ2-1, with a possible D match to TRBD2 (5 bases). The V end was cut by 6 bases, the J end by 0 bases, with 12 bases between. CDR1 SNHLY and CDR2 FYNNEI come from the germline V gene. This CDR3 has 15 amino acids. Here the CDR3 DNA reads TGTGCCAGCAGCGCGGACTTTAGCTCCTACAATGAGCAGTTCTTC. It translates to CASSADFSSYNEQFF.

This chain connects TRBV7-3 to TRBJ2-2; 8 bases are a match to TRBD2. Germline V gene data show CDR1 as SGHTA and CDR2 as FQGTGA. This CDR3 has 17 amino acids. Trimming took 5 bases from V and 4 from J; bases not matched to a gene: 12. CDR3 in DNA: TGTGCCAGCAGCCCCCACCGGGGGGGGTGGGGCACCGGGGAGCTGTTTTTT. Its protein is CASSPHRGGWGTGELFF.

The genes are TRBV5-1 and TRBJ2-1; 13 bases are shared with TRBD2. Unmatched junction bases numbered 5, after V lost 4 bases and J lost 7 bases. The CDR3 contains 15 residues. The germline gives CDR1 SGHRS, CDR2 YFSETQ. The CDR3 sequence: CASSQTSGGWNEQFF. The CDR3, as DNA: TGCGCCAGCAGCCAGACTAGCGGGGGGTGGAATGAGCAGTTCTTC.

The chain recombines TRBV5-4 with TRBJ1-2; 9 bases line up with TRBD1. V lost 3 bases, J lost 0 bases, and 3 bases stayed unmatched. CDR3 size: 15 residues. The germline V gene has CDR1 SGHNT and CDR2 YYREEE (reference sequence). The CDR3 coding sequence is TGTGCCAGCAGCTCCTACAGGGGGCCTAACTATGGCTACACCTTC. Its translation: CASSSYRGPNYGYTF.

This clone was seen a handful of times. The chain uses TRBV6-1 and TRBJ2-7; 10 bases agree with TRBD2. The CDR3 extends over 14 amino acids. Germline-derived CDR1 and CDR2 are MNHNS and SASEGT. The J segment lost 6 bases and the V segment lost 2 bases, leaving 4 bases of the junction unmatched. The CDR3 is CASSESGGATEQYF. CDR3 DNA: TGTGCCAGCAGTGAAAGCGGGGGGGCAACCGAGCAGTACTTC.

This rearrangement joins TRBV12-2 to TRBJ1-2. TRBV12-2 is marked as a pseudogene. This CDR3 comprises 18 residues. The CDR3 protein is CASRLAGGNPNERYGYTF. Here the CDR3 DNA reads TGTGCAAGTCGCTTAGCGGGGGGAAACCCCAATGAGAGGTATGGCTACACCTTC.

V is TRBV5-1 and J is TRBJ1-3, with 7 nucleotides matching TRBD1. J lost 10 bases, V lost 7 bases, and 17 bases had no gene match. Per germline, CDR1 SGHRS and CDR2 YFSETQ. This CDR3 region has 15 residues. CDR3 sequence reads: CASQGGHPEDSTIYF. The CDR3 nucleotides are TGCGCCAGCCAAGGGGGCCATCCGGAAGATAGTACCATATATTTT. The variable domain in full, with the rest retrieved from reference TRBV5-1 and TRBJ1-3, is KAGVTQTPRYLIKTRGQQVTLSCSPISGHRSVSWYQQTPGQGLQFLFEYFSETQRNKGNFPGRFSGRQFSNSRSEMNVSTLELGDSALYLCASQGGHPEDSTIYFGEGSWLTVV.

In this sample, this clone turned up once. The chain is built from TRBV6-5 and TRBJ1-2, with D maybe TRBD1 (5 bases). The CDR3 covers 13 residues. Germline V lookup: CDR1 MNHEY, CDR2 SVGAGI. V was cut by 4 bases and J by 4 bases, with 10 bases left in between. The CDR3 region has the DNA TGTGCCAGCAGTTCCGACAGCCTCTATGGCTACACCTTC. It is translated as CASSSDSLYGYTF.

This chain connects TRBV29-1 to TRBJ2-3, with TRBD2 matching over 9 bases. V trimming: 4 bases; J trimming: 6 bases; junction bases outside the gene matches: 5. The CDR3 runs 13 residues. The V gene's germline CDR1 is SQVTM and CDR2 ANQGSEA. CDR3: CSVGGLAIDTQYF. The CDR3, as DNA: TGCAGCGTTGGTGGACTAGCGATCGATACGCAGTATTTT.

The chain joins TRBV10-3 to TRBJ1-2; TRBD1 matches 12 bases. V shed 5 bases, J shed 6 bases, and the junction held 13 bases outside the gene matches. The length of the CDR3 is 17 residues. Per the germline V gene, CDR1 is ENHRY and CDR2 is SYGVKD. CDR3 coding DNA: TGTGCCATCAGTCCGGGACAGGGGGCATTCGGGGAAAATGGCTACACCTTC. It translates to CAISPGQGAFGENGYTF.

V gene TRBV6-1 combines with J gene TRBJ2-3; D not certain. The V end lost 1 base, the J end lost 0 bases, and 11 bases lay between the germline ends. Germline values: CDR1 MNHNS, CDR2 SASEGT. The CDR3 extends over 16 amino acids. CDR3 residues: CASSEGSHISTDTQYF. The CDR3 bases are TGTGCCAGCAGTGAAGGTAGCCACATTAGCACAGATACGCAGTATTTT.

The rearrangement joins TRBV7-2 to TRBJ1-2; D is ambiguous. V lost 3 bases to trimming and J lost 0 bases, with 11 bases between them. This CDR3 has 15 residues. The germline CDR1 and CDR2 sequences are SGHTA and FQGNSA. The CDR3 DNA is TGTGCCAGCAGCTTTAACCCAGTTACTAACTATGGCTACACCTTC. Protein sequence: CASSFNPVTNYGYTF.

The CDR3 region has the DNA TGTGCCAGCAGTTACCCTAGCCCCAGGGGCAATGAGCAGTTCTTC. Protein product: CASSYPSPRGNEQFF. The chain joins TRBV6-2 or TRBV6-3 to TRBJ2-1, with TRBD1 as a possible D gene (6 bases). With 2 bases removed from V and 6 bases from J, the gap between germline ends came to 14 bases. This CDR3 is 15 amino acids long. In germline, CDR1 is MNHEY, CDR2 SVGEGT.

The chain employs TRBV6-5 and TRBJ1-2; D uncertain. Germline V gene data show CDR1 as MNHEY and CDR2 as SVGAGI. V lost 0 bases and J 4 bases, leaving 12 bases between the germline ends. The CDR3 is 15 amino acids. The CDR3, as DNA: TGTGCCAGCAGTTACTCCCGACTGGTGCTCTATGGCTACACCTTC. It translates to CASSYSRLVLYGYTF.

V is TRBV27 and J is TRBJ1-1, with 9 bases identical to TRBD1. CDR1 is MNHEY, CDR2 SMNVEV, per germline (reference sequence). J gave up 1 base and V 6 bases, and 12 bases lay outside the gene matches. There are 17 residues in the CDR3. The CDR3 DNA reads TGTGCCAGCAGAGAAGGACAGGGGAGAGGTTGGAACACTGAAGCTTTCTTT. Amino acids: CASREGQGRGWNTEAFF.

This chain connects TRBV5-1 to TRBJ2-7; TRBD2 matches 9 bases. Per germline, CDR1 SGHRS and CDR2 YFSETQ. V lost 4 bases and J lost 3; bases outside the gene matches: 11. This CDR3 has 16 amino acids. In nucleotides, the CDR3 is TGCGCCAGCAGCGCGGGACCAAGCGGGGGGAACTACGAGCAGTACTTC. Protein product: CASSAGPSGGNYEQYF.

The chain has TRBV6-6 and TRBJ1-1, with TRBD1 matching 12 bases. Germline lookup yields CDR1 MNHNY and CDR2 SVGAGI (reference sequence). V was pared by 7 bases and J by 10 bases, with 13 bases of the junction left unmatched. The CDR3 is 15 residues long. The CDR3 DNA reads TGTGCCAGCAACTTCGCCCGGGACAGGGGGCGCGGAGCTTTCTTT. Residues: CASNFARDRGRGAFF.

This sequence joins TRBV4-1 and TRBJ1-2; TRBD1 agrees at 11 bases. The CDR3 spans 16 residues. Trimming at V came to 0 bases and at J to 4 bases, leaving 4 bases not matched to a gene. The germline CDR1 and CDR2 sequences are MGHRA and YSYEKL. For the CDR3, the DNA is TGCGCCAGCAGCCAAGATAGGGACAGGGGGTTCTATGGCTACACCTTC. This encodes CASSQDRDRGFYGYTF.

The chain links TRBV12-2 to TRBJ2-5; TRBD2 reflects the table's D call only, with no check against the DNA. TRBV12-2 is noted as a pseudogene. This CDR3 spans 18 amino acids. CDR3: CASRLASVRRGGGETQYF. In DNA, the CDR3 is TGTGCAAGTCGCTTAGCGTCGGTCAGGCGGGGGGGAGGAGAGACCCAGTACTTC.

This chain connects TRBV24-1 to TRBJ2-1; 7 positions match TRBD1. Germline CDR1 and CDR2: KGHDR and SFDVKD. The trim removed 3 bases at V and 5 bases at J, leaving 9 bases unmatched. The CDR3 is 16 amino acids. This CDR3 reads CATSDPGTAGNNEQFF. The CDR3 nucleotides are TGTGCCACCAGTGATCCCGGGACAGCCGGGAACAATGAGCAGTTCTTC.